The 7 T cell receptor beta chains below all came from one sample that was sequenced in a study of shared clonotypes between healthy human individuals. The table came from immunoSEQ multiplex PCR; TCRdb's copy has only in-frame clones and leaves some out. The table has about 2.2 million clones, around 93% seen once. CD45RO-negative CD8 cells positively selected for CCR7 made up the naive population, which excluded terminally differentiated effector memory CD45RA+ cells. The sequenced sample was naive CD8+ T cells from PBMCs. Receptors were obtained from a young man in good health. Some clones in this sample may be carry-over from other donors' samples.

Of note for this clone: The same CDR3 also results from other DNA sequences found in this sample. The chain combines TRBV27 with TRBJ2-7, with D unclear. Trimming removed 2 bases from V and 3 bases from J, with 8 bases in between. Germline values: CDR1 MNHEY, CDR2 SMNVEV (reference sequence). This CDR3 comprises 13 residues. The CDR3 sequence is CASSLGRDYEQYF. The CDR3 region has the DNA TGTGCCAGCAGTTTAGGCAGAGACTACGAGCAGTACTTC.

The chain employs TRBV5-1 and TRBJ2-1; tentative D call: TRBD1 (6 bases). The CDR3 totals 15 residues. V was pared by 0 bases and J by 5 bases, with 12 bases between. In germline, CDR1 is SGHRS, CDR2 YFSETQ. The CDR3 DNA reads TGCGCCAGCAGCTTGGTGGCAGGGGTTAACAATGAGCAGTTCTTC. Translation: CASSLVAGVNNEQFF.

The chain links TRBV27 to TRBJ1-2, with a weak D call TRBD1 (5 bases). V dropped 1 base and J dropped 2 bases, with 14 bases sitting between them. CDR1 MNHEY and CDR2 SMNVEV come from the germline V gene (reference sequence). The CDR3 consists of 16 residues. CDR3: CASSLLSEGINYGYTF. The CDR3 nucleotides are TGTGCCAGCAGTTTATTGAGTGAGGGGATCAACTATGGCTACACCTTC.

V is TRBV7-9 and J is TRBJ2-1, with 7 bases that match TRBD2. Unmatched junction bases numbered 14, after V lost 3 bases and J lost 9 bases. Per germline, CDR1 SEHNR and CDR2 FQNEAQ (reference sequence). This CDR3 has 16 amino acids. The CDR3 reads CASSFPSGPVGGEQFF. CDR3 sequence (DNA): TGTGCCAGCAGCTTTCCTAGCGGACCCGTCGGTGGTGAGCAGTTCTTC. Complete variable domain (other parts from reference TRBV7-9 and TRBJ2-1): DTGVSQNPRHKITKRGQNVTFRCDPISEHNRLYWYRQTLGQGPEFLTYFQNEAQLEKSRLLSDRFSAERPKGSFSTLEIQRTEQGDSAMYLCASSFPSGPVGGEQFFGPGTRLTVL.

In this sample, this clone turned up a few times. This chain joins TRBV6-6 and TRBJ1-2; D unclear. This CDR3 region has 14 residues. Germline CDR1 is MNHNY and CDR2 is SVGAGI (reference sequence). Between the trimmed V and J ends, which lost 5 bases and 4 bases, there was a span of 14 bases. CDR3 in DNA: TGTGCCAGCAGTACAGAGGCCTCTATCTATGGCTACACCTTC. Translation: CASSTEASIYGYTF.

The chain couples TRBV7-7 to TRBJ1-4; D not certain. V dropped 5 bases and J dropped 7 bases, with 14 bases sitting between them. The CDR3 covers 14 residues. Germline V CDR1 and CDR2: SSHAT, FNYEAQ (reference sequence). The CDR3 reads CASSPTGHGEKLFF. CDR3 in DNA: TGTGCCAGCAGCCCGACCGGCCATGGTGAAAAACTGTTTTTT.

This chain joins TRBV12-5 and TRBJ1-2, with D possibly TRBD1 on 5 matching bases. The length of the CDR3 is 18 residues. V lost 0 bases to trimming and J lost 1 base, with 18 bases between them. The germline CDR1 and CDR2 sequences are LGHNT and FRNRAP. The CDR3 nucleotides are TGTGCTAGTGGTTTGGTAGGGGTCACGGCAGGCTATAACTATGGCTACACCTTC. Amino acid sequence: CASGLVGVTAGYNYGYTF.